This entry lists 19 T cell receptor beta chains sequenced from one sample in a study of T cell changes during pregnancy in multiple sclerosis. Sequencing was performed with immunoSEQ multiplex PCR; in TCRdb, only in-frame clones are kept and a portion is missing. The sample lists approximately 37,000 clones, roughly nine tenths seen once, with about 1.2% in the top ten. Sample: CD4+ T cells from peripheral blood mononuclear cells, taken in the first trimester of pregnancy. These TCRs come from a female donor with multiple sclerosis, enrolled in a pregnancy study.

The chain is built from TRBV27 and TRBJ2-2; perhaps TRBD1 as D (5 bases). This CDR3 has 17 residues. CDR1 MNHEY and CDR2 SMNVEV come from the germline V gene (reference sequence). Trimming took off 5 bases at V and 2 bases at J, with 18 bases between the two ends. CDR3 DNA sequence: TGTGCCAGCAGTATAAGACAGACTTCAATTAACACCGGGGAGCTGTTTTTT. Translating it yields CASSIRQTSINTGELFF.

This sequence joins TRBV6-6 and TRBJ1-5; D might be TRBD1 (5 bases). V was shortened by 3 bases and J by 2 bases, with 11 bases between the two germline ends. CDR3 size: 15 residues. The germline V gene has CDR1 MNHNY and CDR2 SVGAGI (reference sequence). In DNA, the CDR3 is TGTGCCAGCAGTTATGGGGGAGGTGGCAATCAGCCCCAGCATTTT. This gives the protein CASSYGGGGNQPQHF.

This sequence joins TRBV4-2 and TRBJ2-1; 7 bases line up with TRBD2. The CDR3 sequence is 21 residues long. Germline values: CDR1 LGHNA, CDR2 YNFKEQ. V was pared by 1 base and J by 1 base, with 19 bases of the junction left unmatched. In DNA form, the CDR3 reads TGTGCCAGCAGCCAAGGTCTACAGTTAGGGACTATAGCGGTTTCCTACAATGAGCAGTTCTTC. It translates to CASSQGLQLGTIAVSYNEQFF.

This clone was counted once. The chain combines TRBV5-1 with TRBJ2-2; D ambiguous. Deletions cut 0 bases from V and 3 bases from J, with 6 bases between. Germline-derived CDR1 and CDR2 are SGHRS and YFSETQ. The CDR3 consists of 14 residues. CDR3: CASSLGQDTGELFF. The CDR3 DNA reads TGCGCCAGCAGCTTGGGCCAGGACACCGGGGAGCTGTTTTTT. Full variable domain (remainder filled in from reference TRBV5-1 and TRBJ2-2): KAGVTQTPRYLIKTRGQQVTLSCSPISGHRSVSWYQQTPGQGLQFLFEYFSETQRNKGNFPGRFSGRQFSNSRSEMNVSTLELGDSALYLCASSLGQDTGELFFGEGSRLTVL.

The CDR3: CASSLLASGSDEQFF. As DNA, the CDR3 is TGCGCCAGCAGCTTGCTGGCTAGCGGGAGCGATGAGCAGTTCTTC. The chain couples TRBV5-1 to TRBJ2-1, with 10 positions matching TRBD2. Germline lookup yields CDR1 SGHRS and CDR2 YFSETQ. V dropped 1 base and J dropped 8; count of bases not matched to a gene: 6. The CDR3 is 15 amino acids.

The chain combines TRBV7-9 with TRBJ1-3; 7 bases fit TRBD1. This CDR3 has 15 amino acids. Germline-derived CDR1 and CDR2 are SEHNR and FQNEAQ (reference sequence). Trimming removed 4 bases from V and 2 bases from J; junction bases left unmatched: 5. The CDR3 sequence is CASSSGQPTGNTIYF. The CDR3 region has the DNA TGTGCCAGCAGCTCGGGACAGCCAACTGGAAACACCATATATTTT.

J is TRBJ2-1 and V is TRBV10-3; TRBD2 agrees at 12 bases. CDR3 length: 14 amino acids. CDR1 is ENHRY, CDR2 SYGVKD, per germline. The V segment lost 10 bases and the J segment 4 bases; nucleotides outside the gene matches: 5. CDR3 region: CATRTSGAYNEQFF. The CDR3 DNA reads as TGTGCCACTAGGACTAGCGGGGCATACAATGAGCAGTTCTTC.

This rearrangement joins TRBV7-2 to TRBJ2-7; tentatively, D is TRBD2 (6 bases). Trimming left V 1 base short and J 0 bases short, with 10 bases between. Germline V lookup: CDR1 SGHTA, CDR2 FQGNSA. The CDR3 covers 15 residues. CDR3 DNA: TGTGCCAGCAGCTTAGTTGGGAGGATCTCCTACGAGCAGTACTTC. Translation gives CASSLVGRISYEQYF.

This rearrangement joins TRBV10-1 to TRBJ2-3; 11 bases match TRBD2. The J segment lost 0 bases and the V segment lost 8 bases, leaving 7 bases of the junction unmatched. This CDR3 contains 16 residues. Germline V gives CDR1 WNHNN, CDR2 SYGVQD (reference sequence). The DNA for the CDR3 is TGCGCCAGCTCGGATACTAGCGGGGGAAGCACAGATACGCAGTATTTT. It yields the protein CASSDTSGGSTDTQYF.

V is TRBV19 and J is TRBJ1-2; unclear D gene. In germline, CDR1 is LNHDA, CDR2 SQIVND (reference sequence). This CDR3 is 12 amino acids long. Trimming pared 5 bases from V and 5 bases from J, leaving 9 bases between. CDR3 bases: TGTGCCAGTAGTGTTCAGGATTATGGCTACACCTTC. This sequence encodes CASSVQDYGYTF.

The V gene is TRBV2, the J gene TRBJ2-5; D gene unclear. The germline CDR1 and CDR2 sequences are SNHLY and FYNNEI. V dropped 3 bases and J dropped 5 bases, with 4 bases sitting between them. CDR3 length: 11 amino acids. CDR3 sequence (DNA): TGTGCCAGCAGTGAGGGCGAGACCCAGTACTTC. Its protein is CASSEGETQYF.

The chain employs TRBV19 and TRBJ1-2; 8 positions agree with TRBD1. With V trimmed by 6 bases and J by 0 bases, 9 bases remained unmatched. The length of the CDR3 is 16 residues. Germline CDR1 and CDR2: LNHDA and SQIVND (reference sequence). In nucleotides, the CDR3 is TGTGCCAGTAGAAAGACAGGGGCTCGAGCTAACTATGGCTACACCTTC. It translates to CASRKTGARANYGYTF. The entire variable domain, with the rest obtained from reference TRBV19 and TRBJ1-2, is as follows: DGGITQSPKYLFRKEGQNVTLSCEQNLNHDAMYWYRQDPGQGLRLIYYSQIVNDFQKGDIAEGYSVSREKKESFPLTVTSAQKNPTAFYLCASRKTGARANYGYTFGSGTRLTVV.

The gene calls are TRBV2 and TRBJ1-4; perhaps TRBD1 as D (6 bases). This CDR3 comprises 14 residues. CDR1 is SNHLY and CDR2 is FYNNEI in the germline V gene. The V gene lost 7 bases and the J gene lost 10 bases, with 19 bases spanning the gap. The CDR3 sequence is CASTEDRSHGKLFF. Here the CDR3 DNA reads TGTGCCAGCACGGAAGACAGGTCCCACGGAAAACTGTTTTTT.

The V call is TRBV9, the J call TRBJ2-7; 7 bases agree with TRBD1. The trim removed 2 bases at V and 2 bases at J, leaving 7 bases unmatched. The CDR3 is 15 residues long. Germline CDR1 and CDR2: SGDLS and YYNGEE. The CDR3 here is CASSVGRQGPYEQYF. CDR3 coding DNA: TGTGCCAGCAGCGTCGGAAGACAGGGCCCCTACGAGCAGTACTTC.

The V call is TRBV18, the J call TRBJ2-7; 7 positions agree with TRBD1. Germline V CDR1 and CDR2: KGHSH, LQKENI. The ends lost 2 bases at V and 4 bases at J; junction bases unmatched: 5. The CDR3 has 14 amino acids. Written as DNA, the CDR3 is TGTGCCAGCTCACCAGGACAGGCCCAATACGAGCAGTACTTC. This translates into CASSPGQAQYEQYF.

On this clone itself: Other DNA sequences in the same sample also yield this CDR3. The chain uses TRBV7-9 and TRBJ1-5; 7 nucleotides match TRBD1. The CDR3 extends over 13 amino acids. Per the germline V gene, CDR1 is SEHNR and CDR2 is FQNEAQ (reference sequence). J was trimmed by 7 bases and V by 5 bases; bases with no gene match: 5. The CDR3 DNA reads TGTGCCAGCAGCCGACAGGGAGGACAGCCCCAGCATTTT. Translated, it gives CASSRQGGQPQHF. The full variable domain, completed using reference TRBV7-9 and TRBJ1-5, is DTGVSQNPRHKITKRGQNVTFRCDPISEHNRLYWYRQTLGQGPEFLTYFQNEAQLEKSRLLSDRFSAERPKGSFSTLEIQRTEQGDSAMYLCASSRQGGQPQHFGDGTRLSIL.

CDR3 sequence: CASSLRLGEKLFF. The CDR3 DNA sequence: TGTGCCAGCAGTCTGAGGCTGGGTGAAAAACTGTTTTTT. The chain joins TRBV6-5 to TRBJ1-4, with D unclear. CDR1 and CDR2 from the germline V gene are MNHEY and SVGAGI. The CDR3 is made up of 13 amino acids. V was trimmed by 5 bases and J by 7 bases, leaving 11 bases between them.

The chain recombines TRBV19 with TRBJ1-4; 7 nucleotides align to TRBD1. Germline V gives CDR1 LNHDA, CDR2 SQIVND (reference sequence). This CDR3 contains 19 residues. J was trimmed by 8 bases and V by 5 bases; bases with no gene match: 23. CDR3 loop: CASSSHPRQGGGRWEKLFF. The CDR3 DNA is TGTGCCAGTAGTTCACACCCCCGGCAGGGGGGAGGACGTTGGGAAAAACTGTTTTTT.

The CDR3 bases are TGCAGCGTTGGAGCAGGGACTAACTATGGCTACACCTTC. Translating it yields CSVGAGTNYGYTF. The J gene is TRBJ1-2, the V gene TRBV29-1, with D possibly being TRBD1 (5 bases). CDR1 SQVTM and CDR2 ANQGSEA come from the germline V gene. The CDR3 totals 13 residues. The germline V and J ends were trimmed by 4 bases and 0 bases, with 9 bases remaining between them.